This TCR beta chain was obtained from a study of cytomegalovirus exposure and HLA in healthy donors. Study outcomes and limitations: For presence/absence analyses, sequencing depth was assumed to be roughly uniform across donors.

The junction had 3 bases not matched to a gene; V was cut back by 5 bases and J by 8 bases. CDR1 is LNHDA and CDR2 is SQIVND in the germline V gene (reference sequence). This CDR3 has 13 residues. A note on this clone: The antigen is not known.

13 Jbeta primers and 60 Vbeta primers were used for the PCR. The assay was immunoSEQ multiplex PCR, and TCRdb's table has in-frame clones only and misses some. Its clone listing holds around 50,000 clones. This clonotype originated in a female donor in good health and CMV-seronegative. Sequencing used PBMCs. The chain couples TRBV19 to TRBJ1-4, with 9 bases that match TRBD1. CDR3 DNA: TGTGCCAGTAGTCGGGACAGGGTAGAAAAACTGTTTTTT. This codes for CASSRDRVEKLFF.